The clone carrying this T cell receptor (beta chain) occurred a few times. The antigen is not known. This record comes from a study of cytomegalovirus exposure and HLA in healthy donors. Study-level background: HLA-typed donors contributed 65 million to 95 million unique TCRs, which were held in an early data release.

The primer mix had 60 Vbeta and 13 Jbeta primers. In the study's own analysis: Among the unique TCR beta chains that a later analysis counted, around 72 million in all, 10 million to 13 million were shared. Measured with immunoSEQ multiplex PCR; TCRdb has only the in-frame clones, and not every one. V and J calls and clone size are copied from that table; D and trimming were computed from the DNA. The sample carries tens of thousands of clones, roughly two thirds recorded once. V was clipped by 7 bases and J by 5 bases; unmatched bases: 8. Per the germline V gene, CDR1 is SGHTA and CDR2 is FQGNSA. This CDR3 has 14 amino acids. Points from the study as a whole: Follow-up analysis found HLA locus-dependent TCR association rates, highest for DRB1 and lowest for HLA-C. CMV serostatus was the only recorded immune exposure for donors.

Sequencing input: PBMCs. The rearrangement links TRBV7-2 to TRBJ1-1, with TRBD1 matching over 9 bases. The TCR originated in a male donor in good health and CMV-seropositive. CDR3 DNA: TGTGCCAGCACTGAGGACAGGGGAAGGACTGAAGCTTTCTTT. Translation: CASTEDRGRTEAFF. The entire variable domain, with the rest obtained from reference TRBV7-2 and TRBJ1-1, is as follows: GAGVSQSPSNKVTEKGKDVELRCDPISGHTALYWYRQSLGQGLEFLIYFQGNSAPDKSGLPSDRFSAERTGGSVSTLTIQRTQQEDSAVYLCASTEDRGRTEAFFGQGTRLTVV.